The 14 T cell receptor beta chains reported below all come from one sample, sequenced in a study of shared clonotypes between healthy human individuals. Naive CD8 cells comprised CD45RO-negative, CCR7-positively selected cells, excluding terminally differentiated effector memory CD45RA+ cells. Data came from immunoSEQ multiplex PCR; TCRdb stores just in-frame clones and leaves some out. The sample lists roughly 600,000 clones, roughly 98% seen once, with roughly 0.29% in the top ten. Sequencing was carried out using naive CD8+ T cells sorted from blood. Source of these receptors: a man younger than 40 in good health.

The genes are TRBV6-1 and TRBJ2-7; 9 bases fit TRBD2. The length of the CDR3 is 17 residues. V was pared by 2 bases and J by 4 bases, with 12 bases of the junction left unmatched. Germline V gives CDR1 MNHNS, CDR2 SASEGT. This CDR3 reads CASSEWGAAGGGYEQYF. The CDR3 nucleotides read TGTGCCAGCAGTGAATGGGGGGCAGCGGGAGGCGGGTACGAGCAGTACTTC.

The chain employs TRBV29-1 and TRBJ1-3; D remains unclear. Germline V gene data show CDR1 as SQVTM and CDR2 as ANQGSEA. V was pared by 4 bases and J by 0 bases, with 16 bases between. The CDR3 extends over 16 amino acids. The CDR3 reads CSVGVADMVSGNTIYF. The CDR3 DNA is TGCAGCGTTGGAGTCGCAGATATGGTCTCTGGAAACACCATATATTTT.

The chain couples TRBV5-4 to TRBJ1-2; D is uncertain. The V gene's germline CDR1 is SGHNT and CDR2 YYREEE (reference sequence). This CDR3 spans 14 amino acids. Between the trimmed V and J ends, which lost 0 bases and 5 bases, there was a span of 11 bases. CDR3 nucleotide sequence: TGTGCCAGCAGCTTGGGTCCCGTGGAGTATGGCTACACCTTC. Encoded protein: CASSLGPVEYGYTF.

About this clone: The same CDR3 can be traced to other DNA sequences in this sample. This chain joins TRBV27 and TRBJ2-7, with a weak D call TRBD2 (6 bases). The V end was cut by 3 bases, the J end by 4 bases, with 13 bases between. CDR3 length: 14 residues. Germline loops: CDR1 MNHEY, CDR2 SMNVEV (reference sequence). Here the CDR3 reads CASSLGRERYEQYF. DNA for the CDR3: TGTGCCAGCAGTTTGGGTCGGGAGAGGTACGAGCAGTACTTC.

The V and J genes are TRBV7-2 and TRBJ2-1; D not certain. The germline V gene has CDR1 SGHTA and CDR2 FQGNSA. V was pared by 1 base and J by 2 bases, with 12 bases between. The CDR3 totals 16 residues. CDR3: CASSLGSPDPYNEQFF. The CDR3 bases are TGTGCCAGCAGCTTAGGGAGCCCAGACCCCTACAATGAGCAGTTCTTC.

The chain couples TRBV13 to TRBJ2-2; D perhaps matches TRBD2 (6 bases). Germline V gene data show CDR1 as PRHDT and CDR2 as FYEKMQ (reference sequence). This CDR3 region has 18 residues. Trimming left V 3 bases short and J 1 base short, with 18 bases between. DNA for the CDR3: TGTGCCAGCAGCTTTGAGGATGGGGGAGGCCTGAACACCGGGGAGCTGTTTTTT. Its protein is CASSFEDGGGLNTGELFF.

The chain joins TRBV9 to TRBJ2-7; D call uncertain. Germline V CDR1 and CDR2: SGDLS, YYNGEE. The CDR3 has 16 amino acids. V gave up 4 bases and J gave up 2 bases, with 19 bases separating them. The CDR3 coding sequence is TGTGCCAGCAGCCCTCGAAGTGCCTCATCCGCCTACGAGCAGTACTTC. This gives the protein CASSPRSASSAYEQYF.

The chain couples TRBV2 to TRBJ2-3, with 7 bases aligning to TRBD1. V lost 11 bases, J lost 5 bases, and 13 bases stayed unmatched. Germline V gene lookup returns CDR1 SNHLY and CDR2 FYNNEI. The CDR3 has 14 residues. The CDR3 DNA is TGTGCCGCCTCCACGAGGGGGCAGATAGATACGCAGTATTTT. Translated: CAASTRGQIDTQYF.

The chain has TRBV7-9 and TRBJ1-1; D not resolved. CDR1 and CDR2 from the germline V gene are SEHNR and FQNEAQ (reference sequence). Trimming pared 3 bases from V and 7 bases from J, leaving 9 bases between. This CDR3 spans 12 amino acids. The CDR3 region is CASSFRGLEAFF. In DNA, the CDR3 is TGTGCCAGCAGCTTCCGTGGACTTGAAGCTTTCTTT.

This chain uses TRBV5-6 with TRBJ2-5; 7 bases align to TRBD2. The CDR3 runs 13 residues. The V segment lost 3 bases and the J segment 9 bases; nucleotides outside the gene matches: 8. Germline V lookup: CDR1 SGHDT, CDR2 YYEEEE. The CDR3 reads CASSSGLGRAQYF. The CDR3 coding sequence is TGTGCCAGCAGCTCCGGACTTGGGAGGGCCCAGTACTTC. The entire variable domain, with the rest obtained from reference TRBV5-6 and TRBJ2-5, is as follows: DAGVTQSPTHLIKTRGQQVTLRCSPKSGHDTVSWYQQALGQGPQFIFQYYEEEERQRGNFPDRFSGHQFPNYSSELNVNALLLGDSALYLCASSSGLGRAQYFGPGTRLLVL.

The chain combines TRBV15 with TRBJ1-1; D might be TRBD1 (5 bases). The CDR3 is made up of 13 amino acids. Germline V gene data show CDR1 as LNHNV and CDR2 as YYDKDF (reference sequence). V was pared by 8 bases and J by 4 bases, with 14 bases between. CDR3 protein: CATGLSQGTEAFF. The CDR3 coding sequence is TGTGCCACCGGGTTGTCTCAGGGCACTGAAGCTTTCTTT.

This rearrangement joins TRBV11-2 to TRBJ1-5; possibly TRBD1 for D (5 bases). The CDR3 consists of 15 residues. CDR1 SGHAT and CDR2 FQNNGV come from the germline V gene. V gave up 5 bases and J gave up 4 bases, with 15 bases separating them. The CDR3 here is CASSPGTDGNQPQHF. DNA of the CDR3: TGTGCCAGCAGCCCCGGGACTGACGGGAATCAGCCCCAGCATTTT.

J is TRBJ2-7 and V is TRBV5-1, with TRBD1 matching 8 bases. The length of the CDR3 is 14 residues. Germline CDR1 reads SGHRS; CDR2 reads YFSETQ. J gave up 5 bases and V 2 bases, and 6 bases lay outside the gene matches. CDR3 residues: CASSFGQGLDEQYF. The CDR3, as DNA: TGCGCCAGCAGCTTTGGACAGGGTTTGGACGAGCAGTACTTC.

The chain is built from TRBV5-6 and TRBJ1-4, with D possibly being TRBD1 (5 bases). This CDR3 has 15 amino acids. Germline V gene sequence: CDR1 SGHDT, CDR2 YYEEEE. V lost 0 bases to trimming and J lost 5 bases, with 11 bases between them. CDR3 nucleotide sequence: TGTGCCAGCAGCTTGGAGGGGACCTCCAATGAAAAACTGTTTTTT. It specifies CASSLEGTSNEKLFF.